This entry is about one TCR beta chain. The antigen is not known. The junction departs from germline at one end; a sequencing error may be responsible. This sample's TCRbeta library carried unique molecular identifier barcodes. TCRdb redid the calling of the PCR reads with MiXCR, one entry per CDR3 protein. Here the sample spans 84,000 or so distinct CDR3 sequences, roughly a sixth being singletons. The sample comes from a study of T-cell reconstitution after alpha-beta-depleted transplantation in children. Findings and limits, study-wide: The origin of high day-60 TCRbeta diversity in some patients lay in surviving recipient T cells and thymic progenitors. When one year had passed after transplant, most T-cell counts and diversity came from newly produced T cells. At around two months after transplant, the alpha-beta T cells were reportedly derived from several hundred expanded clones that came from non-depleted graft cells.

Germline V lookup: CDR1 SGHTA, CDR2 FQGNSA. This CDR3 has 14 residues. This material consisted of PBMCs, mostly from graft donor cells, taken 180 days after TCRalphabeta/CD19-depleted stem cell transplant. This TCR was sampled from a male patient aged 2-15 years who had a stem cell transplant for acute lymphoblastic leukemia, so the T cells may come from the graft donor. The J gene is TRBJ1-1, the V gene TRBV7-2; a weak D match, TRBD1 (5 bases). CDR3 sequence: CASSFWGPNTAAFF. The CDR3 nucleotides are TGTGCCAGCAGCTTTTGGGGACCCAACACTGCAGCTTTCTTT.